Presented here are 2 T cell receptor beta chains from one specimen sequenced in a study of blood T cell repertoires in COVID-19 (TCRdb year 2020). Library method: the immunoSEQ multiplex PCR assay. What TCRdb holds here is the immuneACCESS table cut down to in-frame rearrangements. Part of the clones is not present; checked against another copy, under half of the missing clones reflect an unresolved V gene, and the others are unexplained. The sample table records approximately 150,000 clones; about 88% of these occur just once. The ten largest account for over 0.95% of the sample. What was sequenced was PBMCs or T cells enriched from blood (not recorded which). Source of these receptors: a human donor with acute COVID-19. The donor label of this sample is uncertain.

The chain couples TRBV5-5 to TRBJ2-4; 7 nucleotides match TRBD2. Per germline, CDR1 SGHKS and CDR2 YYEKEE (reference sequence). V was clipped by 4 bases and J by 0 bases; unmatched bases: 13. The CDR3 consists of 18 residues. CDR3 residues: CASSPSGGIILAKNIQYF. The CDR3 coding sequence is TGTGCCAGCAGCCCATCCGGGGGGATAATTCTAGCCAAAAACATTCAGTACTTC.

CDR3 region: CSVLFKRGQGDTQYF. The CDR3 DNA is TGCAGCGTTCTTTTTAAGCGGGGCCAGGGGGATACGCAGTATTTT. This rearrangement joins TRBV29-1 to TRBJ2-3; D perhaps matches TRBD2 (7 bases). The V gene's germline CDR1 is SQVTM and CDR2 ANQGSEA. The CDR3 covers 15 residues. V was shortened by 5 bases and J by 6 bases, with 21 bases between the two germline ends.